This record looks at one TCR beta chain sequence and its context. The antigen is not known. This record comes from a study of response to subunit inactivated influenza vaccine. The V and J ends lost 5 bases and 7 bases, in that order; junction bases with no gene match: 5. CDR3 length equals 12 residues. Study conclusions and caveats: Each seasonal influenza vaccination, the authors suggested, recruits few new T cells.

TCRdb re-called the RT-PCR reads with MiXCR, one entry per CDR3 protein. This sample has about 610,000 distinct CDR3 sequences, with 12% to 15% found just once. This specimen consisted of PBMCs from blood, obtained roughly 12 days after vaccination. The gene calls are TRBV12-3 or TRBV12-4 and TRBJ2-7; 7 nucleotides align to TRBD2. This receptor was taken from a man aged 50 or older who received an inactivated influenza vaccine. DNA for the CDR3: TGTGCCAGCAGTGAATGGGGAGGGGAGCAGTACTTC. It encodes CASSEWGGEQYF.